These 25 T cell receptor beta chains came from one sample sequenced in a study of neurological immune-mediated disorders. TCRdb called the 5' RACE reads again in MiXCR, with one record for every CDR3 protein. The table lists around 70,000 distinct CDR3 sequences, less than 5.5% of them singletons. Sequencing input: PBMCs. The receptors were gathered from a woman aged 25 to 39 with multiple sclerosis.

This clonotype was observed at least ten times. The chain has TRBV20-1 and TRBJ2-7; maybe TRBD1 (5 bases). V was clipped by 3 bases and J by 5 bases, with 20 bases between them. CDR3 length: 15 amino acids. CDR1 DFQATT and CDR2 SNEGSKA come from the germline V gene (reference sequence). This chain's CDR3 is CSASGVLAGLDEQYF. CDR3 DNA sequence: TGCAGTGCTAGTGGGGTATTGGCAGGGCTGGACGAGCAGTACTTC.

Many counts were recorded for this clonotype. V gene TRBV12-3 or TRBV12-4 combines with J gene TRBJ1-5, with D unresolved. The CDR3 has 14 residues. V lost 7 bases, J lost 5 bases, and 15 bases lay in between. In DNA form, the CDR3 reads TGTGCCAGCACCCTGGGATTCGGTGATCAGCCCCAGCATTTT. Translating it yields CASTLGFGDQPQHF.

This clonotype was seen many times. The rearrangement joins TRBV18 to TRBJ1-5; D is uncertain. The germline gives CDR1 KGHSH, CDR2 LQKENI. The CDR3 is 14 amino acids. V lost 4 bases and J lost 0, with 7 bases in between. CDR3 bases: TGTGCCAGCTCACAGGGATTTAGCAATCAGCCCCAGCATTTT. This gives the protein CASSQGFSNQPQHF. The complete variable domain, with remaining parts taken from reference TRBV18 and TRBJ1-5, reads NAGVMQNPRHLVRRRGQEARLRCSPMKGHSHVYWYRQLPEEGLKFMVYLQKENIIDESGMPKERFSAEFPKEGPSILRIQQVVRGDSAAYFCASSQGFSNQPQHFGDGTRLSIL.

This clonotype was picked up many times. This chain uses TRBV7-6 with TRBJ1-4, with 8 bases that match TRBD1. This CDR3 comprises 16 residues. Per the germline V gene, CDR1 is SGHVS and CDR2 is FNYEAQ. V shed 5 bases, J shed 8 bases, and the junction held 13 bases outside the gene matches. The CDR3 DNA follows: TGTGCCAGCAGCCGATTAGGACAGGGTGAAGGCGAAAAACTGTTTTTT. Translating it yields CASSRLGQGEGEKLFF. The full variable domain, with the rest looked up from reference TRBV7-6 and TRBJ1-4, is GAGVSQSPRYKVTKRGQDVALRCDPISGHVSLYWYRQALGQGPEFLTYFNYEAQQDKSGLPNDRFSAERPEGSISTLTIQRTEQRDSAMYRCASSRLGQGEGEKLFFGSGTQLSVL.

The sample holds many counts of this clonotype. The chain uses TRBV4-1 and TRBJ1-5; TRBD1 might be the D (5 bases). CDR1 and CDR2 from the germline V gene are MGHRA and YSYEKL. Deletions cut 4 bases from V and 0 bases from J, with 13 bases between. CDR3 length: 16 residues. This CDR3 reads CASSPTGTDSNQPQHF. CDR3 sequence (DNA): TGCGCCAGCAGCCCGACCGGGACCGATAGCAATCAGCCCCAGCATTTT.

This clonotype has a count of ten or more. J is TRBJ1-4 and V is TRBV7-8; 9 positions match TRBD1. Germline V CDR1 and CDR2: SGHVS, FQNEAQ. The ends lost 5 bases at V and 1 base at J; junction bases unmatched: 14. The CDR3 has 19 amino acids. CDR3 protein: CASSPGPGTGTRTNEKLFF. In nucleotides, the CDR3 is TGTGCCAGCAGCCCAGGTCCCGGGACAGGGACAAGAACTAATGAAAAACTGTTTTTT.

At least ten counts were recorded for this clonotype. V usage is TRBV27 and J usage is TRBJ1-5; tentative D call: TRBD1 (6 bases). Trimming pared 2 bases from V and 6 bases from J, leaving 8 bases between. Germline loops: CDR1 MNHEY, CDR2 SMNVEV (reference sequence). This CDR3 contains 13 residues. The CDR3 DNA sequence: TGTGCCAGCAGTTTAAACAGGGCTCAGCCCCAGCATTTT. Protein sequence: CASSLNRAQPQHF.

On this clonotype itself: A read error may account for a junction end that differs from germline. The chain couples TRBV7-8 to TRBJ1-5; possibly TRBD1 for D (6 bases). The CDR3 is 15 amino acids. Germline V lookup: CDR1 SGHVS, CDR2 FQNEAQ. CDR3 sequence reads: CASSLTGTSYQSQNF. Written as DNA, the CDR3 is TGTGCCAGCAGCTTAACCGGGACAAGCTATCAGTCCCAGAATTTT.

In DNA, the CDR3 is TGCAGTGCCCGGTCGAAAGGGACCAACGGGGAGCTGTTTTTT. It codes for CSARSKGTNGELFF. The chain uses TRBV20-1 and TRBJ2-2, with D possibly being TRBD1 or TRBD2 (5 bases each). V gave up 6 bases and J gave up 7 bases, with 18 bases separating them. This CDR3 spans 14 amino acids. The germline CDR1 and CDR2 sequences are DFQATT and SNEGSKA (reference sequence).

The chain combines TRBV30 with TRBJ2-2; D gene unclear. From germline, CDR1 is GTSNPN and CDR2 SVGIG (reference sequence). The V end was cut by 8 bases, the J end by 5 bases, with 12 bases between. The CDR3 runs 12 residues. The CDR3 spells CALTEITGELFF. As DNA, the CDR3 is TGTGCCCTCACGGAAATTACCGGGGAGCTGTTTTTT.

The table lists this clonotype with many counts. This chain uses TRBV7-2 with TRBJ2-3, with 8 bases fitting TRBD2. With V trimmed by 0 bases and J by 4 bases, 12 bases remained unmatched. The CDR3 runs 18 residues. CDR1 and CDR2 (germline): SGHTA, FQGNSA. The CDR3 loop reads CASSLAGRRGAQSDTQYF. CDR3 bases: TGTGCCAGCAGCTTAGCGGGGAGGCGGGGGGCCCAATCAGATACGCAGTATTTT.

Many counts were recorded for this clonotype. The gene calls are TRBV7-6 and TRBJ2-1, with 12 nucleotides matching TRBD2. Germline trimming cut 5 bases from V and 1 base from J; bases unmatched to any gene: 9. Germline V gene lookup returns CDR1 SGHVS and CDR2 FNYEAQ. The CDR3 spans 18 residues. The CDR3 DNA follows: TGTGCCAGCAGCCCCGCTAGCGGGGGGGCCTGGTCCTACAATGAGCAGTTCTTC. It specifies CASSPASGGAWSYNEQFF.

This clonotype was counted many times. The CDR3 DNA reads as TGCAGTGCGGCTCCGGACAGGGCTGGGGCCAACGTCCTGACTTTC. Its protein is CSAAPDRAGANVLTF. The V and J genes are TRBV20-1 and TRBJ2-6; 8 bases agree with TRBD1. Germline values: CDR1 DFQATT, CDR2 SNEGSKA (reference sequence). This CDR3 region has 15 residues. The V and J ends lost 6 bases and 2 bases, in that order; junction bases with no gene match: 6.

The CDR3 sequence is CASSVAGQGWADYGYTF. The CDR3 DNA follows: TGTGCCAGCAGCGTAGCTGGACAGGGTTGGGCGGACTATGGCTACACCTTC. The chain links TRBV9 to TRBJ1-2; 8 bases agree with TRBD1. The ends lost 0 bases at V and 3 bases at J; junction bases unmatched: 10. Germline V gives CDR1 SGDLS, CDR2 YYNGEE. CDR3 length: 17 residues.

The J gene is TRBJ1-1, the V gene TRBV9, with a tentative D call TRBD1 (6 bases). The CDR3 has 13 amino acids. The V and J ends lost 3 bases and 7 bases respectively, with 13 bases between them. In germline, CDR1 is SGDLS, CDR2 YYNGEE. In DNA, the CDR3 is TGTGCCAGCAGCGAACAGGACAGAAGTGAAGCTTTCTTT. Protein product: CASSEQDRSEAFF.

This clonotype was seen at least ten times. This chain joins TRBV2 and TRBJ1-1; TRBD1 is a possible D gene (6 bases). V gave up 8 bases and J gave up 0 bases, with 13 bases separating them. The germline CDR1 and CDR2 sequences are SNHLY and FYNNEI. The CDR3 runs 14 residues. In nucleotides, the CDR3 is TGTGCCAGCTCGAAACAGGGAATGAACACTGAAGCTTTCTTT. As protein: CASSKQGMNTEAFF.

This clonotype was counted many times. The gene calls are TRBV3-1 and TRBJ1-1; TRBD1 might be the D (6 bases). CDR1 and CDR2 from the germline V gene are LGHDT and YNNKEL (reference sequence). The germline V and J ends were trimmed by 4 bases and 2 bases, with 11 bases remaining between them. This CDR3 contains 14 residues. CDR3 DNA sequence: TGTGCCAGCAGCCGGTGGGACACCAACACTGAAGCTTTCTTT. It specifies CASSRWDTNTEAFF.

The V call is TRBV20-1, the J call TRBJ2-3; D not resolved. Trimming left V 3 bases short and J 4 bases short, with 8 bases between. Germline V gives CDR1 DFQATT, CDR2 SNEGSKA (reference sequence). This CDR3 is 12 amino acids long. CDR3 in amino acids: CSARRTSDTQYF. The DNA for the CDR3 is TGCAGTGCTAGGAGAACCTCAGATACGCAGTATTTT.

The chain links TRBV6-6 to TRBJ1-5; D is perhaps TRBD1 (5 bases). Between the trimmed V and J ends, which lost 0 bases and 6 bases, there was a span of 9 bases. The germline CDR1 and CDR2 sequences are MNHNY and SVGAGI (reference sequence). There are 14 residues in the CDR3. Here the CDR3 DNA reads TGTGCCAGCAGTTACTCGTCTGGGGCTCAGCCCCAGCATTTT. As protein: CASSYSSGAQPQHF.

This clonotype was picked up many times. This chain uses TRBV20-1 with TRBJ2-5; TRBD1 aligns across 9 bases. Looked up from germline, CDR1 is DFQATT and CDR2 is SNEGSKA (reference sequence). The CDR3 is 15 residues long. The V and J ends lost 1 base and 0 bases, in that order; junction bases with no gene match: 3. Here the CDR3 DNA reads TGCAGTGCTAGAGGGACAGGGGCCGACCAAGAGACCCAGTACTTC. Translation gives CSARGTGADQETQYF.

This clonotype was counted at least ten times. The chain carries TRBV7-9 and TRBJ1-3; perhaps TRBD1 as D (5 bases). Germline CDR1 SEHNR, CDR2 FQNEAQ (reference sequence). This CDR3 is 15 amino acids long. Trimming took 5 bases from V and 0 from J, leaving 11 bases between them. CDR3 residues: CASSRQSSSGNTIYF. The CDR3 nucleotides read TGTGCCAGCAGCCGACAGTCCAGCTCTGGAAACACCATATATTTT.

Ten or more counts support this clonotype. The chain combines TRBV5-6 with TRBJ2-1; D is unclear. V lost 6 bases and J lost 9, with 10 bases in between. CDR3 length equals 11 residues. Germline CDR1 SGHDT, CDR2 YYEEEE. CDR3 bases: TGTGCCAGCACCCATGGGGTTGAGCAGTTCTTC. Encoded protein: CASTHGVEQFF.

This chain links TRBV12-3 or TRBV12-4 with TRBJ1-1, with D maybe TRBD1 (5 bases). The CDR3 totals 14 residues. V lost 2 bases and J 4 bases, leaving 11 bases between the germline ends. CDR3 bases: TGTGCCAGCAGTTTACTCCGTGGGGGCACTGAAGCTTTCTTT. This sequence encodes CASSLLRGGTEAFF.

This clonotype was counted at least ten times. This rearrangement joins TRBV5-1 to TRBJ1-4, with D uncertain. V lost 4 bases and J 5 bases, leaving 15 bases between the germline ends. The CDR3 has 15 residues. Germline values: CDR1 SGHRS, CDR2 YFSETQ. Here the CDR3 DNA reads TGCGCCAGCAGCCCTCGAGAAGGAGCAAATGAAAAACTGTTTTTT. Its translation: CASSPREGANEKLFF.

Many counts were recorded for this clonotype. This chain links TRBV20-1 with TRBJ2-7; 9 bases fit TRBD2. The germline V gene has CDR1 DFQATT and CDR2 SNEGSKA (reference sequence). This CDR3 comprises 16 residues. The V segment lost 6 bases and the J segment 0 bases; nucleotides outside the gene matches: 12. The CDR3 sequence: CSAPGTSRFSSYEQYF. In DNA form, the CDR3 reads TGCAGTGCCCCGGGGACTAGCCGATTCAGCTCCTACGAGCAGTACTTC.